A selection of T cell receptor beta chains follows, all from one sample in a study of Graves' ophthalmopathy and Graves' hyperthyroidism. MiXCR, run by TCRdb on the multiplex PCR reads, gives a single entry per CDR3 protein. The sample carries 600,000 to 650,000 distinct CDR3 sequences, over 20% recorded once. Material for sequencing was peripheral blood. All receptors derive from a woman aged 18-30 years with stable Graves' hyperthyroidism. Some clones in this sample may be carry-over from other donors' samples. Each CDR3 is given with its conserved first and last residue. A D gene is named only where the DNA matches it firmly. The listing skips clone size in some rows; elsewhere it reads once, few, many or a size class.

>many|NA|TRBV15|TRBJ1-6
TGTGCCACCCAGTGGGGCAATTCACCCCTCCACTTT
CATQWGNSPLHF
>many|NA|TRBV12-3/TRBV12-4|TRBJ1-2
TGTGCCAGCAGTAGGGGAGTTCCGTTCTATGGCTACACCTTC
CASSRGVPFYGYTF
>many|NA|TRBV6-5|TRBJ1-5
TGTGCCAGCAGTTACACGACAGGCCCAGGGCAGCCCCAGCATTTT
CASSYTTGPGQPQHF
>many|NA|TRBV6-5|TRBJ1-5
TGTGCCAGCAGTTCAGCCTCGACAGATCTTAATCAGCCCCAGCATTTT
CASSSASTDLNQPQHF
>many|NA|TRBV29-1|TRBJ1-1
TGCAGCGTTGATGGCAGGGCGATGACTGAAGCTTTCTTT
CSVDGRAMTEAFF
>NA|TRBD1|TRBV19|TRBJ1-1
TGTGCCAGTCTACCGACAGGGGCCACTGAAGCTTTCTTT
CASLPTGATEAFF
>many|NA|TRBV2|TRBJ1-6
TGTGCCAGCAGTGACGTCCGTTCACCCCTCCACTTT
CASSDVRSPLHF
>many|NA|TRBV29-1|TRBJ1-1
TGCAGCGTTGAAGAGAACGACATATACACTGAAGCTTTCTTT
CSVEENDIYTEAFF
>many|NA|TRBV20-1|TRBJ2-5
TGCAGTGCTAAAAACCCGATTCAAGAGACCCAGTACTTC
CSAKNPIQETQYF
>many|TRBD1|TRBV28|TRBJ2-5
TGTGCCAGCAGTCAGGGGACAGGCGAGACCCAGCACTTC
CASSQGTGETQHF
>many|NA|TRBV30|TRBJ2-5
TGTGCCTGGAGTGTACGGCGGCAAGAGACCCAGTACTTC
CAWSVRRQETQYF
>NA|TRBD2|TRBV12-3/TRBV12-4|TRBJ2-5
TGTGCCAGCAGTCCGCCGAGGGCAGGTACTAGCGTGGAGACCCAGTACTTC
CASSPPRAGTSVETQYF
>NA|TRBD1|TRBV6-1|TRBJ2-7
TGTGCCAGCAGTGAAGTAGGGGGCTCATCGGTAGATCAGTACTTC
CASSEVGGSSVDQYF
>many|TRBD2|TRBV2|TRBJ2-7
TGTGCCAGCAAGGGGGGACTAGCGGCGACCTACGAGCAGTACTTC
CASKGGLAATYEQYF
>many|TRBD1|TRBV2|TRBJ1-5
TGTGCCAGCCGGGACAGCGATCAGCCCCAGCATTTT
CASRDSDQPQHF
>NA|NA|TRBV2|TRBJ2-5
TGTGCCAGCAGCCAAAACAGGGTCCTCGCAGAGACCCAGTACTTC
CASSQNRVLAETQYF
>NA|NA|TRBV28|TRBJ1-2
TGTGCCAGCAGTCCCCCTCGTGGATATGGCTACACCTTC
CASSPPRGYGYTF
>many|TRBD1|TRBV6-1|TRBJ1-1
TGTGCCAGCAGTGCCCCTGGACAGGGGGAAGGAGTGGGAACTGAAGCTTTCTTT
CASSAPGQGEGVGTEAFF
>NA|NA|TRBV6-2/TRBV6-3|TRBJ2-7
TGTGCCAGCAGAACGGGACTTCCATTCGACGAGCAGTACTTC
CASRTGLPFDEQYF
>many|TRBD1|TRBV28|TRBJ2-7
TGTGCCAGCAACTCGGACAGGGGGCCACCCGAGCAGTACTTC
CASNSDRGPPEQYF
>many|NA|TRBV9|TRBJ1-5
TGTGCCAGCAGCGTAAATGGGCAGTCAGGTCAGCCCCAGCATTTT
CASSVNGQSGQPQHF